This T cell receptor (beta chain) was captured in a study of vaccination effects on CD4 cells after COVID-19. Findings and caveats of the study: After vaccination, at late timepoints, clones induced by infection and by vaccine contracted markedly. Convalescent patients numbered few in the study; early post-infection timepoints were missing entirely.

Prior to sequencing, the ViraFEST assay stimulated PBMC with viral peptide pools, which expanded the antigen-specific CD4+ T cells. Following culture for approximately 11 days, CD4+ T cells were isolated. Neither prior SARS-CoV-2 infection nor positive nucleocapsid antibodies were present in the vaccine recipients. Culturing of two million PBMC per well took place with around 9.6 IU/ml IL-2 and 9 to 10 ug/ml peptides. With regard to this clone: The antigen is undetermined.

Assay: immunoSEQ multiplex PCR; the TCRdb copy retains only in-frame clones and omits some. This sample has tens of thousands of clones, with roughly 70% found just once. CDR3 length equals 12 residues. Trimming left V 4 bases short and J 7 bases short, with 10 bases between. The chain carries TRBV12-3 or TRBV12-4 and TRBJ1-2; D not resolved. This specimen consisted of CD4+ T cells from PBMCs cultured with HCoV-OC43 spike peptides, obtained before COVID-19 vaccination. Sample subset: HCoV-OC43 spike overlapping peptide pool stimulation. The receptor was derived from a human donor who received a COVID-19 vaccine. The DNA for the CDR3 is TGTGCCAGCAGTTCAGACCGGGGTGGCTACACCTTC. Its translation: CASSSDRGGYTF.